The subject of this entry is one T cell receptor beta chain. The antigen this receptor binds is unknown. One base away there is no much larger clone; base qualities are not given. After more than nine days of culture, CD4+ T cells were isolated with the EasySep CD4+ T cell isolation kit. None of the healthy vaccine recipients had a prior SARS-CoV-2 infection, which was confirmed by nucleocapsid antibody tests that came back negative both before and after vaccination. On days 3 and 7, half of the culture medium was replaced with fresh IL-2-containing medium. Unless noted otherwise, every peptide stimulation condition was grown in triplicate wells. Using Ficoll-Paque Plus gradient centrifugation, PBMC were separated from whole blood and then either used fresh or cryopreserved at -140C. Genomic DNA was extracted from cultured CD4+ T cells with the QIAamp micro DNA kit. Library generation was performed with the immunoSEQ multiplex PCR assay. TCR beta CDR3 sequencing was performed on DNA from the cultured, isolated CD4+ T cells. The published analysis was carried out like this. The analysis removed non-productive TCR sequences, trimmed reads to the CDR3 region, and retained only CDR3s that were 7 or more amino acids long. Antigen-specific clonotypes were identified using the MANAFEST web app by comparison of expansion in peptide wells against reference cultures. To count as positive, a clone had to show expansion at FDR<0.05 compared with the reference and with all other wells, an odds ratio above 5, and a frequency above 0.1% in two replicate wells. A clonotype was defined as cross-reactive if the clonotype was significantly expanded both in SARS-CoV-2 spike wells and in at least one common cold coronavirus spike condition. Using the stringdist R package, CDR3 similarity was measured by Levenshtein distance, and unrooted trees were constructed with ape in R 3.6.1. TCRdb's version of the immuneACCESS table is confined to in-frame rearrangements and falls short of the full clone set. An unresolved V gene accounts for under half of the shortfall where checked; the remainder is of unknown origin. That table furnishes V, J and clone size, whereas the DNA furnished D and trimming. In all, the sample holds 70,000 or so clones, and 70% to 80% of those were seen once. About 1.9% of the sample belongs to the ten largest clones.

From a lookup of the germline V gene (reference sequence), CDR1 and CDR2 are LNHNV and YYDKDF. The trim is 4 bases for V and 6 bases for J, with a gap of 13 bases between the germline ends. Including cysteine and valine, the CDR3 has 13 amino acids. Of the read, only the CDR3 DNA is kept; its 39 bases are in frame from base 1. This sample was taken from a study of vaccination effects on CD4 cells after COVID-19 (dated by TCRdb to 2021 to 2024). Describing the broader study: In the ViraFEST assay, PBMC were stimulated with viral peptide pools, and TCR sequencing was then used to find antigen-specific CD4+ T cell clonotypes based on their expansion. Two doses of either the BNT162b2 or the mRNA-1273 mRNA SARS-CoV-2 vaccine were administered to participants. Some 2.2 million PBMC per well were cultured in IMDM with about 5.1% human AB serum, roughly 10 IU/ml IL-2 and gentamicin, plus 10 ug/ml peptides. SARS-CoV-2 spike-specific CD4+ TCR repertoires were compared before and after mRNA vaccination in COVID-19 convalescent patients and in infection-naive vaccine recipients. Altogether, some 10 COVID-19 convalescent patients and several SARS-CoV-2-naive healthy vaccine recipients made up the full study. In the study, cultures from other donors were sequenced using the Oncomine TCR Beta short-read assay on an Illumina iSeq 100.

What the authors observed across the whole study: In healthy vaccine recipients, vaccine-induced clones were almost all SARS-CoV-2 mono-reactive, with only 1 of 255 being cross-reactive with common cold coronaviruses. Only a small number of convalescent patients were included, and no early post-infection timepoints were available, which limited the study. At late post-vaccination timepoints, both infection-induced and vaccine-induced clones showed marked clonal contraction, consistent with waning T cell responses.

The V and J genes are TRBV15 and TRBJ2-7, with the identity of the D gene unclear. The sequencing used CD4+ T cells from PBMCs cultured without peptide, collected before COVID-19 vaccination. The receptor was isolated from a human donor who received a COVID-19 vaccine. The nucleotide sequence is TGTGCCACCAGCACGAGCCGGTGGCTCGAGCAGTACGTC. Translated, it gives CATSTSRWLEQYV.